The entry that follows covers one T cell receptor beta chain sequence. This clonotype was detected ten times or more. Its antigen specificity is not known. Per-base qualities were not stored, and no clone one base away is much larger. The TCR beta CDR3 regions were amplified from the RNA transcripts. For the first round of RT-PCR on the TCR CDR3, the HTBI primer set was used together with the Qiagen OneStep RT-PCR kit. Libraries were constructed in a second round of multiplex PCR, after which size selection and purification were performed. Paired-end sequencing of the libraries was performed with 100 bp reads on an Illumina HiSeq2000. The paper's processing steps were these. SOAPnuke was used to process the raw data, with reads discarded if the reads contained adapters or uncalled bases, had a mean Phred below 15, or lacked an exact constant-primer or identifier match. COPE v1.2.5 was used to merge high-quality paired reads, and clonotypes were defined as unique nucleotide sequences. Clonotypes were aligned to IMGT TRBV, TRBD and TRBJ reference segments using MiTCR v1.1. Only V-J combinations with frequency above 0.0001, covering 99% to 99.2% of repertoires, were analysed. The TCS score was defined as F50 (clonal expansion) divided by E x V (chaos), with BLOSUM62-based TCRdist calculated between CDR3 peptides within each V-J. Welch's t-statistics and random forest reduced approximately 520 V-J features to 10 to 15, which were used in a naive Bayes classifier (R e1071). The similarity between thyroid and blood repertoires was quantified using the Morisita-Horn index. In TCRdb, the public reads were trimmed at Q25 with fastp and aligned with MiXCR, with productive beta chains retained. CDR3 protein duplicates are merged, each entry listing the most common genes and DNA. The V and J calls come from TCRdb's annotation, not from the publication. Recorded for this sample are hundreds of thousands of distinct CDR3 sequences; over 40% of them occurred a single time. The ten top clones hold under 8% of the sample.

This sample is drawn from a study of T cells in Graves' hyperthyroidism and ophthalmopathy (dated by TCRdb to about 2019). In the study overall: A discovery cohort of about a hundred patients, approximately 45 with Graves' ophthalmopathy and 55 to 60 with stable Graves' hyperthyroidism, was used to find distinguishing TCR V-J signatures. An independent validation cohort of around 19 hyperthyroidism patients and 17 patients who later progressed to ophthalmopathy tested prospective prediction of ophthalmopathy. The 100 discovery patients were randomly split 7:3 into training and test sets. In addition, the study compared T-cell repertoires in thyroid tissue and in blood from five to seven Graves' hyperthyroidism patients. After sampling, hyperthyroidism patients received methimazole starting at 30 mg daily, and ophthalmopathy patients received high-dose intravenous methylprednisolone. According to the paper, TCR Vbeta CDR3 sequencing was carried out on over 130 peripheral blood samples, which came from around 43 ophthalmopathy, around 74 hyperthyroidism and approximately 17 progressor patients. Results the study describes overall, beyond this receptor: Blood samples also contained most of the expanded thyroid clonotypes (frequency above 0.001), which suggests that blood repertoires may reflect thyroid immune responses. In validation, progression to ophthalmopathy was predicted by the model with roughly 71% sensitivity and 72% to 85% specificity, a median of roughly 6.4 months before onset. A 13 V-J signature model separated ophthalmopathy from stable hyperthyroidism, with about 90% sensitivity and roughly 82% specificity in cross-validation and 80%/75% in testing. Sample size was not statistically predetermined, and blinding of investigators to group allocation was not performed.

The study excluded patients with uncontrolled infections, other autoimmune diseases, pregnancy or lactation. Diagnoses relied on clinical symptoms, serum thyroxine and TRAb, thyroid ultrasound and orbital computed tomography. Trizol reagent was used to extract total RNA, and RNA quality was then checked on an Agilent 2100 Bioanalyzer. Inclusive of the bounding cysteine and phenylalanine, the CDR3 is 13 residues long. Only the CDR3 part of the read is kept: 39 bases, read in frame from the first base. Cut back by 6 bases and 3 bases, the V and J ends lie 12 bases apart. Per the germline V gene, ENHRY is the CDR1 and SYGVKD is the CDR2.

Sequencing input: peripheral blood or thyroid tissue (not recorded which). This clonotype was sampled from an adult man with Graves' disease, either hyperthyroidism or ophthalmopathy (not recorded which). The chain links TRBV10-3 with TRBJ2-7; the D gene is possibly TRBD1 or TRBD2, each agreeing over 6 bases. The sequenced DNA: TGTGCCATCAGGCCGAGGGGGGACTACGAGCAGTACTTC. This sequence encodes CAIRPRGDYEQYF.